The rows below give T cell receptor beta chains drawn from one sample of a study of T-cell reconstitution after alpha-beta-depleted transplantation in children. TCRdb called the PCR reads again in MiXCR, with one record for every CDR3 protein. The sample records 450,000 to 600,000 distinct CDR3 sequences, 13% being singletons. The material was PBMCs, mostly from graft donor cells, obtained 360 days after TCRalphabeta/CD19-depleted stem cell transplant. All receptors derive from a male patient under 18 who had a stem cell transplant for acute myeloid leukemia, so the T cells may come from the graft donor. Both conserved end residues are part of each CDR3. Fields, in order: V gene, clone size, D gene, J gene, CDR3 DNA, CDR3 protein. D genes are given only for firm matches. A clone size is listed for some rows: how often the clone was seen (once, few, many), or a class if it is expanded.

TRBV12-3/TRBV12-4	NA	TRBD2	TRBJ2-1	TGTGCCATCTTCCCTCTCCACGGCAGGGAGGGATCCTACAATGAGCAGTTCTTC	CAIFPLHGREGSYNEQFF
TRBV4-3	many	NA	TRBJ2-7	TGCGCCAGCAGCCAAGATCCGCAGGGCCCTTACGAGCAGTACTTC	CASSQDPQGPYEQYF
TRBV29-1	few	NA	TRBJ2-3	TGCAGCGTTCAAGTTGGGGATACGCAGTATTTT	CSVQVGDTQYF
TRBV5-6	many	TRBD2	TRBJ2-1	TGTGCCAGCAGCCCGAGGACTAGCGACAGCTATGAGCAGTTCTTC	CASSPRTSDSYEQFF
TRBV28	NA	TRBD1	TRBJ1-1	TGTGCCAGCAGTCTCGACAGGGGTGGAGCTTTCTTT	CASSLDRGGAFF
TRBV14	NA	TRBD2	TRBJ2-7	TGTGCCAGCAGCCAAGGGTCTAGCGGGAGCCACGAGCAGTACTTC	CASSQGSSGSHEQYF
TRBV11-3	few	NA	TRBJ2-1	TGTGCCAGCAGCTCGAGACAGGCGACCTACAATGAGCAGTTCTTC	CASSSRQATYNEQFF
TRBV20-1	few	NA	TRBJ2-7	TGCAGTGCTACTCTTGAGCGGAGAACTCGCGAGCAGTACTTC	CSATLERRTREQYF
TRBV5-1	many	TRBD1	TRBJ2-7	TGCGCCAGCTTCTCCTCCCCGGGACAGGGGGCTGACGAGCAGTACTTC	CASFSSPGQGADEQYF
TRBV12-3/TRBV12-4	many	TRBD1	TRBJ2-3	TGTGCCAGCAGCCCGGGGACAGGGATCACAGATACGCAGTATTTT	CASSPGTGITDTQYF
TRBV9	few	NA	TRBJ2-1	TGTGCCAGCAGCGTCCAGAGGGACTCCTACAATGAGCAGTTCTTC	CASSVQRDSYNEQFF
TRBV7-9	NA	NA	TRBJ2-7	TGTGCCAGCAGCTTAGGATGGGTTCCCTACGAGCAGTACTTC	CASSLGWVPYEQYF
TRBV30	NA	TRBD2	TRBJ2-1	TGTGCCTCACGACTAGCGTGGAGAGATGAGCAGTTCTTC	CASRLAWRDEQFF
TRBV19	NA	NA	TRBJ2-3	TGTGCCAGTAAGGGGGAATATACGCAGTATTTT	CASKGEYTQYF
TRBV24-1	NA	TRBD1	TRBJ2-5	TGTGCCACCAGTGACCTGGGACAGATTGAGGCCCAGTACTTC	CATSDLGQIEAQYF
TRBV20-1	few	TRBD2	TRBJ2-5	TGCAGTGCTAGACCGGGGACGGGGGGTTGGGAGACCCAGTACTTC	CSARPGTGGWETQYF
TRBV4-3	NA	NA	TRBJ2-3	TGCGCCAGCAGCCAAGCCTTGGGCGTGGATACGCAGTATTTT	CASSQALGVDTQYF
TRBV9	many	NA	TRBJ2-7	TGTGCCCAACCCCAGTTCTGGGGCCTAATAGGTGGTTACGAGCAGTACTTC	CAQPQFWGLIGGYEQYF
TRBV27	few	NA	TRBJ2-1	TGTGCCAGCAGTTTAAGATTTGCTAGTCCCTACAATGAGCAGTTCTTC	CASSLRFASPYNEQFF
TRBV19	few	TRBD2	TRBJ2-1	TGTGCCAGTAGTATAGGTGGGAGGGCCTACGGGAGTGAGCAGTTCTTC	CASSIGGRAYGSEQFF
TRBV6-1	few	TRBD1	TRBJ2-4	TGTGCCAGCAGTGATCCCGGGACAGGACATCTAGCCAAAAACATTCAGTACTTC	CASSDPGTGHLAKNIQYF
TRBV10-3	NA	TRBD1	TRBJ2-7	TGTGCCACCCTCGGACAGGACCTAGGGGAGCAGTACTTC	CATLGQDLGEQYF
TRBV29-1	many	TRBD1	TRBJ2-1	TGCAGCGCCTACGGGACAGGATTTTTCAATGAGCAGTTCTTC	CSAYGTGFFNEQFF
TRBV5-1	few	TRBD2	TRBJ2-1	TGCGCCAGCAGCGGAGTAGCGGGAGTCCTGGAGTTCTTC	CASSGVAGVLEFF